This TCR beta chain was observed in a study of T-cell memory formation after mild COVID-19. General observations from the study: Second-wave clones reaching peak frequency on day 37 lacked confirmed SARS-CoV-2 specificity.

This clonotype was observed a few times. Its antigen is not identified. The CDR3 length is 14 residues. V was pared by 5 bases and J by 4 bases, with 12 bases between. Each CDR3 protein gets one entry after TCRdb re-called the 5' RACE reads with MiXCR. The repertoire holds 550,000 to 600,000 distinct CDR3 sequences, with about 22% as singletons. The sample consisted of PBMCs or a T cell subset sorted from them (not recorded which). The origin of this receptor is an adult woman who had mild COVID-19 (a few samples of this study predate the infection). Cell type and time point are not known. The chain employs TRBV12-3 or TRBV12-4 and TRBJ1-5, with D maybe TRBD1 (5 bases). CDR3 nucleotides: TGTGCCAGCAGTCTAAGACGGACAAATCAGCCCCAGCATTTT. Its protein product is CASSLRRTNQPQHF.